The 13 T cell receptor beta chains listed next were all sequenced from one sample in a study of blood T cell repertoires in COVID-19. This table comes from immunoSEQ multiplex PCR, and its TCRdb copy is limited to in-frame clones, with some not included. The table shows about 200,000 clones, with 80% to 90% occurring only once. Sequenced material: PBMCs or T cells enriched from blood (not recorded which). These receptors all come from a woman in her thirties or forties with acute COVID-19.

The chain is built from TRBV12-3 or TRBV12-4 and TRBJ2-2; 7 nucleotides match TRBD2. V trimming: 4 bases; J trimming: 7 bases; junction bases outside the gene matches: 0. CDR3 length: 12 amino acids. Here the CDR3 reads CASSSGGGELFF. CDR3 nucleotides: TGTGCCAGCAGTTCGGGGGGCGGGGAGCTGTTTTTT.

The genes are TRBV12-3 or TRBV12-4 and TRBJ1-2; D is ambiguous. This CDR3 region has 13 residues. Deletions cut 2 bases from V and 3 bases from J, with 7 bases between. The CDR3 coding sequence is TGTGCCAGCAGTTTAAGACAATACTATGGCTACACCTTC. This encodes CASSLRQYYGYTF.

The V call is TRBV7-7, the J call TRBJ2-5, with TRBD2 as a possible D gene (6 bases). From germline, CDR1 is SSHAT and CDR2 FNYEAQ (reference sequence). V lost 1 base and J lost 3, with 15 bases in between. This CDR3 region has 16 residues. CDR3 bases: TGTGCCAGCAGCTTAGGACCGGGAGCAACTAAAGAGACCCAGTACTTC. This translates into CASSLGPGATKETQYF.

The chain has TRBV14 and TRBJ2-2; D possibly corresponds to TRBD2 (6 bases). Per germline, CDR1 SGHDN and CDR2 FVKESK. This CDR3 comprises 17 residues. V was cut by 4 bases and J by 6 bases, with 21 bases left in between. The CDR3 protein is CASSRNRGLGGSGELFF. CDR3 sequence (DNA): TGTGCCAGCAGCCGAAATCGAGGCTTGGGGGGTTCCGGGGAGCTGTTTTTT.

This clone was counted a single time. The same CDR3 arises from other DNA sequences in this sample as well. V usage is TRBV28 and J usage is TRBJ1-2; possibly TRBD1 for D (6 bases). The CDR3 runs 13 residues. V shed 5 bases and J shed 4 bases, with 11 bases lying between them. Germline V CDR1 and CDR2: MDHEN, SYDVKM. CDR3 DNA: TGTGCCAGCAGTCTACAGGGATCCTATGGCTACACCTTC. Protein product: CASSLQGSYGYTF.

Here the CDR3 DNA reads TGTGCCAGCAGTCCCCTCCCGGGCTCCTACGAGCAGTACTTC. Amino acids: CASSPLPGSYEQYF. The rearrangement uses TRBV28 and TRBJ2-7, with D unclear. The germline V and J ends were trimmed by 5 bases and 0 bases, with 11 bases remaining between them. The CDR3 totals 14 residues. Per germline, CDR1 MDHEN and CDR2 SYDVKM.

The rearrangement links TRBV28 to TRBJ2-5, with 8 nucleotides matching TRBD2. CDR1 and CDR2 from the germline V gene are MDHEN and SYDVKM. The junction had 15 bases not matched to a gene; V was cut back by 6 bases and J by 6 bases. This CDR3 has 16 residues. In DNA, the CDR3 is TGTGCCAGCAGGACAGCCGGGACTAGGGGCGATAAGACCCAGTACTTC. Its protein product is CASRTAGTRGDKTQYF. Drawing the rest from reference TRBV28 and TRBJ2-5, the complete variable domain is DVKVTQSSRYLVKRTGEKVFLECVQDMDHENMFWYRQDPGLGLRLIYFSYDVKMKEKGDIPEGYSVSREKKERFSLILESASTNQTSMYLCASRTAGTRGDKTQYFGPGTRLLVL.

The chain employs TRBV19 and TRBJ2-1; TRBD1 aligns across 10 bases. CDR3 length: 14 amino acids. Looked up from germline, CDR1 is LNHDA and CDR2 is SQIVND (reference sequence). With 6 bases clipped from V and 6 bases from J, the junction kept 5 bases outside the gene matches. The CDR3 coding sequence is TGTGCCAGTAGAAGACAGGGGGCCCTCAATGAGCAGTTCTTC. This sequence encodes CASRRQGALNEQFF. Full variable domain (outside the CDR3, taken from reference TRBV19 and TRBJ2-1): DGGITQSPKYLFRKEGQNVTLSCEQNLNHDAMYWYRQDPGQGLRLIYYSQIVNDFQKGDIAEGYSVSREKKESFPLTVTSAQKNPTAFYLCASRRQGALNEQFFGPGTRLTVL.

The J gene is TRBJ2-7, the V gene TRBV27, with D possibly TRBD1 on 6 matching bases. V was pared by 1 base and J by 4 bases, with 8 bases between. CDR1 and CDR2 from the germline V gene are MNHEY and SMNVEV (reference sequence). The CDR3 runs 13 residues. The CDR3 here is CASSLLGGYEQYF. The DNA for the CDR3 is TGTGCCAGCAGTTTATTAGGGGGATACGAGCAGTACTTC.

V gene TRBV27 combines with J gene TRBJ1-5; 11 nucleotides line up with TRBD1. Per germline, CDR1 MNHEY and CDR2 SMNVEV (reference sequence). The CDR3 sequence is 14 residues long. Trimming removed 5 bases from V and 5 bases from J; junction bases left unmatched: 2. CDR3 DNA: TGTGCCAGCAGTAGGACAGGGGGCGATCAGCCCCAGCATTTT. Translating gives CASSRTGGDQPQHF.

This chain joins TRBV3-1 (or the pseudogene TRBV3-2) and TRBJ2-7, with D possibly being TRBD2 (10 bases). The germline V gene has CDR1 LGHDT and CDR2 YNNKEL (reference sequence). The CDR3 length is 21 residues. V was cut by 1 base and J by 3 bases, with 31 bases left in between. The CDR3, as DNA: TGTGCCAGCAGCCAAGGAACAGGGGGCAGTAGCGGGAGGAGGGACAGCTACGAGCAGTACTTC. Amino acid sequence: CASSQGTGGSSGRRDSYEQYF.

This clone has only a few counts. The chain combines TRBV11-1 with TRBJ2-7; 11 nucleotides agree with TRBD2. Unmatched junction bases numbered 8, after V lost 4 bases and J lost 6 bases. Germline V gives CDR1 SGHAT, CDR2 FQDESV (reference sequence). This CDR3 contains 15 residues. This CDR3 reads CASSSIAGGHGEQYF. The DNA of the CDR3 is TGTGCCAGCAGCTCTATAGCGGGAGGGCACGGCGAGCAGTACTTC.

The table lists this clone with a count of one. The chain couples TRBV2 to TRBJ1-2, with D perhaps matching TRBD1 (6 bases). The germline V and J ends were trimmed by 5 bases and 6 bases, with 13 bases remaining between them. The CDR3 consists of 13 residues. Germline CDR1 SNHLY, CDR2 FYNNEI. CDR3 protein: CASSYREIDGYTF. DNA of the CDR3: TGTGCCAGCAGTTACAGGGAAATTGATGGCTACACCTTC.